This T cell receptor beta chain is from a study of Siglec-9 on CD8 T cells in melanoma. Findings and limits, study-wide: An effector memory CD8+ T-cell subset seemingly accumulating in melanoma was reportedly marked and regulated by Siglec-9.

The V end was cut by 5 bases, the J end by 0 bases, with 8 bases between. Germline V CDR1 and CDR2: MNHEY, SMNVEV (reference sequence). This CDR3 comprises 14 residues. For this clone: Its antigen is unknown.

Assay: immunoSEQ multiplex PCR; the TCRdb copy retains only in-frame clones and omits some. The sample carries some 27,000 clones, 75% to 90% recorded once. The receptor comes from a human donor in good health. Sequenced material: Siglec-9- CD8+ T cells sorted from blood. V and J are TRBV27 and TRBJ1-5; no clear D gene. In DNA, the CDR3 is TGTGCCAGCAGTGCCACAGATAGCAATCAGCCCCAGCATTTT. Protein sequence: CASSATDSNQPQHF.